A selection of T cell receptor beta chains follows, all from one sample in a study of blood T cells in healthy people across ages. From the 5' RACE reads, TCRdb called clonotypes with MiXCR, one entry per CDR3 protein. The sample records 750,000 to 1,000,000 distinct CDR3 sequences, about 29% being singletons. This same sample was also taken into another study, of T cells of mothers and their children.

Sequences were obtained from blood. These receptors all come from a woman between 40 and 50 years old in good health. Both conserved end residues are part of each CDR3. Each record gives: D gene, V gene, J gene, clone size, CDR3 protein, CDR3 DNA. A D gene is named only where the DNA matches it firmly. Expanded clones get a size class; other rows say once, few or many, or leave the size out.

-	TRBV29-1	TRBJ1-5	-	CSVSGEVNQPQHF	TGCAGCGTTTCGGGGGAGGTCAATCAGCCCCAGCATTTT
TRBD1	TRBV12-3/TRBV12-4	TRBJ1-5	-	CASSRGSRTGGRYQPQHF	TGTGCCAGCAGTCGGGGTTCAAGGACAGGGGGTCGATATCAGCCCCAGCATTTT
TRBD1	TRBV6-5	TRBJ2-2	-	CASRPGTGVSGELFF	TGTGCCAGCAGACCCGGGACAGGCGTTTCCGGGGAGCTGTTTTTT
-	TRBV10-3	TRBJ1-1	-	CAISDGQGATEAFF	TGTGCCATCAGTGACGGGCAGGGTGCGACTGAAGCTTTCTTT
TRBD2	TRBV6-1	TRBJ2-5	-	CASSVKGLAAAGETQYF	TGTGCCAGCAGTGTGAAGGGACTAGCGGCGGCGGGGGAGACCCAGTACTTC
TRBD2	TRBV6-6	TRBJ2-2	-	CASSYGAGGELVF	TGTGCCAGCAGTTACGGAGCGGGAGGGGAGCTGGTTTTT
-	TRBV28	TRBJ2-6	many	CASSFGVLSGANVLTF	TGTGCCAGCAGTTTTGGGGTGCTCTCTGGGGCCAACGTCCTGACTTTC
TRBD1	TRBV28	TRBJ1-2	few	CASQDRPRGYTF	TGTGCCAGCCAGGACAGGCCCCGGGGCTACACCTTC
-	TRBV20-1	TRBJ1-2	-	CSTPAWTAQIYGYTF	TGCAGTACTCCGGCCTGGACGGCCCAAATCTATGGCTACACCTTC
-	TRBV4-3	TRBJ1-4	few	CASSQAPGHSNEKLFF	TGCGCCAGCAGCCAAGCGCCGGGACACTCAAATGAAAAACTGTTTTTT
-	TRBV4-1	TRBJ2-2	-	CASSQVGGQRRNTGELFF	TGCGCCAGCAGCCAAGTTGGGGGACAAAGGAGGAACACCGGGGAGCTGTTTTTT
-	TRBV4-2	TRBJ2-3	few	CASSQEGAPTDTQYF	TGTGCCAGCAGCCAGGAGGGGGCCCCCACAGATACGCAGTATTTT
-	TRBV7-9	TRBJ2-5	few	CASSFPGRGGETQYF	TGTGCCAGCAGCTTCCCCGGCCGGGGAGGTGAGACCCAGTACTTC
-	TRBV27	TRBJ2-7	many	CASSPSYRGLMNEQYF	TGTGCCAGCAGTCCTAGCTACAGAGGGCTAATGAACGAGCAGTACTTC
TRBD2	TRBV7-9	TRBJ2-5	many	CASSSFGGMETQYF	TGTGCCAGCAGCTCATTCGGGGGGATGGAGACCCAGTACTTC
-	TRBV5-5	TRBJ2-7	few	CASSLEVGGPDEQYF	TGTGCCAGCAGCTTGGAAGTGGGGGGCCCAGACGAGCAGTACTTC
-	TRBV7-2	TRBJ2-5	many	CASSHRGGTQYF	TGTGCCAGCAGCCATAGGGGGGGGACCCAGTACTTC
TRBD2	TRBV7-9	TRBJ2-3	few	CASSLTSGGGPDTQYF	TGTGCCAGCAGCTTAACTAGCGGGGGAGGCCCAGATACGCAGTATTTT
TRBD1	TRBV9	TRBJ2-7	few	CASSTGQASSYEQYF	TGTGCCAGCAGCACGGGACAGGCGAGCTCCTACGAGCAGTACTTC
-	TRBV28	TRBJ2-3	few	CASSLFSGPGKRNTQYF	TGTGCCAGCAGTTTGTTCTCGGGACCAGGCAAAAGGAATACGCAGTATTTT
-	TRBV12-3/TRBV12-4	TRBJ2-3	-	CVSSLSVNTDTQYF	TGTGTCAGCAGTTTAAGCGTTAACACAGATACGCAATATTTT
TRBD1	TRBV20-1	TRBJ2-3	-	CSARGRGEGTDTQYF	TGCAGTGCCAGGGGGCGGGGAGAGGGCACAGATACGCAGTATTTT
-	TRBV28	TRBJ2-4	-	CASSLFHMRGTAKNIQYF	TGTGCCAGCAGTTTATTTCATATGCGGGGCACAGCCAAAAACATTCAGTACTTC
TRBD1	TRBV9	TRBJ2-7	-	CASSVEGQGSEQYF	TGTGCCAGCAGCGTAGAGGGACAGGGTTCCGAGCAGTACTTC
-	TRBV21-1	TRBJ1-1	-	CASSRDYENTEAFF	TGTGCCAGCTCCAGGGATTATGAAAACACTGAAGCTTTCTTT
-	TRBV28	TRBJ1-1	-	CASSSQISEAFF	TGTGCCAGCAGTTCTCAGATATCTGAAGCTTTCTTT
TRBD1	TRBV27	TRBJ2-7	-	CASGHWDRVGEQYF	TGTGCCAGCGGTCACTGGGACAGGGTAGGGGAGCAGTACTTC
TRBD2	TRBV7-2	TRBJ2-7	many	CASSPGGAVYEQYF	TGTGCCAGCAGCCCCGGGGGGGCGGTCTACGAGCAGTACTTC
TRBD2	TRBV7-3	TRBJ2-3	few	CASSRIGLATDTQYF	TGTGCCAGCAGCAGAATAGGACTAGCAACAGATACGCAGTATTTT